This T cell receptor (beta chain) was captured in a study of T cell changes during pregnancy in multiple sclerosis. This CDR3 spans 17 amino acids. With V trimmed by 2 bases and J by 2 bases, 7 bases remained unmatched. CDR1 is KGHSH, CDR2 LQKENI, per germline. Repertoires were generated with immunoSEQ multiplex PCR, while TCRdb's copy carries only in-frame clones and drops some. Altogether 35,000 or so clones are present, about 89% being singletons, with the ten largest covering about 10%. The sequences come from CD8+ T cells from peripheral blood mononuclear cells, collected in the third trimester of pregnancy. The chain is built from TRBV18 and TRBJ2-3, with 10 bases fitting TRBD2. This TCR derives from a female donor with multiple sclerosis, enrolled in a pregnancy study. Here the CDR3 reads CASSPTSGVRITDTQYF. DNA for the CDR3: TGTGCCAGCTCACCAACTAGCGGGGTCCGTATCACAGATACGCAGTATTTT.